The 27 T cell receptor beta chains in this list originate from one sample, sequenced in a study of T cell repertoires in cytomegalovirus infection. The antigens of these receptors remain unknown. MiXCR was run by TCRdb on the reads, yielding one entry per CDR3 protein. The sample lists about 890,000 distinct CDR3 sequences, around 30% seen once, with around 15% in the top ten. Sequencing was performed on cultured CD8+ T cells from PBMCs, taken from culture after CMV antigen stimulation. Every receptor here comes from a human donor in good health (CMV status not recorded). Some clones in this sample may be carry-over from other donors' samples.

The J gene is TRBJ2-1, the V gene TRBV28, with 7 bases identical to TRBD2. J gave up 7 bases and V 8 bases, and 14 bases lay outside the gene matches. This CDR3 comprises 15 residues. CDR1 and CDR2 from the germline V gene are MDHEN and SYDVKM. The chain's CDR3 is CASGETSSTGNEQFF. For the CDR3, the DNA is TGTGCCAGCGGAGAGACTAGCTCCACGGGGAATGAGCAGTTCTTC.

A few counts support this clonotype. The rearrangement uses TRBV19 and TRBJ1-5, with D uncertain. V dropped 2 bases and J dropped 7 bases, with 6 bases sitting between them. The CDR3 length is 12 residues. Germline V gene lookup returns CDR1 LNHDA and CDR2 SQIVND (reference sequence). CDR3 DNA sequence: TGTGCCAGTAGTATATGGGGACAGCCCCAGCATTTT. Its protein is CASSIWGQPQHF.

This chain links TRBV6-5 with TRBJ1-1; D remains ambiguous. CDR1 and CDR2 (germline): MNHEY, SVGAGI. With 6 bases removed from V and 1 base from J, the gap between germline ends came to 21 bases. The length of the CDR3 is 17 residues. The CDR3 sequence: CASRKRIGIRENTEAFF. CDR3 sequence (DNA): TGTGCCAGCAGAAAAAGGATAGGAATTAGAGAGAACACTGAAGCTTTCTTT.

This clonotype came up many times. V and J are TRBV7-6 and TRBJ2-3; 8 bases line up with TRBD2. The germline CDR1 and CDR2 sequences are SGHVS and FNYEAQ. There are 14 residues in the CDR3. The ends lost 2 bases at V and 7 bases at J; junction bases unmatched: 5. In nucleotides, the CDR3 is TGTGCCAGCAGCTTAATCGGGGGGGAAAATACGCAGTATTTT. This translates into CASSLIGGENTQYF.

This clonotype came up many times. The rearrangement joins TRBV7-9 to TRBJ1-2; a weak D match, TRBD1 (6 bases). V was pared by 5 bases and J by 3 bases, with 16 bases between. The CDR3 is 15 residues long. Germline CDR1 and CDR2: SEHNR and FQNEAQ (reference sequence). This CDR3 is CASSPLGGEYYGYTF. In DNA form, the CDR3 reads TGTGCCAGCAGCCCACTAGGGGGAGAGTACTATGGCTACACCTTC.

V and J are TRBV2 and TRBJ2-1; D is possibly TRBD2 (7 bases). CDR1 and CDR2 (germline): SNHLY, FYNNEI. Deletions cut 7 bases from V and 1 base from J, with 14 bases between. This CDR3 has 15 amino acids. The CDR3 here is CASTEGGGSYNEQFF. CDR3 in DNA: TGTGCCAGCACCGAAGGGGGGGGGTCCTACAATGAGCAGTTCTTC. Variable domain in full (rest from reference TRBV2 and TRBJ2-1): EPEVTQTPSHQVTQMGQEVILRCVPISNHLYFYWYRQILGQKVEFLVSFYNNEISEKSEIFDDQFSVERPDGSNFTLKIRSTKLEDSAMYFCASTEGGGSYNEQFFGPGTRLTVL.

This clonotype has ten or more counts. This chain connects TRBV7-8 to TRBJ1-1; 8 bases line up with TRBD1. The CDR3 length is 12 residues. The junction had 2 bases not matched to a gene; V was cut back by 5 bases and J by 6 bases. Germline lookup yields CDR1 SGHVS and CDR2 FQNEAQ. CDR3 in DNA: TGTGCCAGCAGCCGACAGGGGTCTGAAGCTTTCTTT. As protein: CASSRQGSEAFF.

This clonotype was detected only a few times. The J gene is TRBJ2-7, the V gene TRBV24-1, with D maybe TRBD1 (6 bases). Germline-derived CDR1 and CDR2 are KGHDR and SFDVKD. Deletions cut 0 bases from V and 3 bases from J, with 8 bases between. The CDR3 loop spans 14 amino acids. CDR3: CATSDLKQGYEQYV. The CDR3 nucleotides are TGTGCCACCAGTGATTTGAAACAGGGCTACGAGCAGTACGTC.

This clonotype was seen a handful of times. This chain connects TRBV4-1 to TRBJ1-1, with TRBD1 matching over 8 bases. The CDR3 runs 14 residues. CDR1 and CDR2 (germline): MGHRA, YSYEKL. Germline trimming cut 2 bases from V and 7 bases from J; bases unmatched to any gene: 6. The CDR3: CASSQPGTGLEAFF. The CDR3 bases are TGCGCCAGCAGCCAACCCGGGACAGGTCTTGAAGCTTTCTTT.

The chain recombines TRBV12-3 or TRBV12-4 with TRBJ1-2; D remains ambiguous. This CDR3 has 16 amino acids. V was cut by 3 bases and J by 0 bases, with 14 bases left in between. Here the CDR3 reads CASSFMEIGANYGYTF. In nucleotides, the CDR3 is TGTGCCAGCAGTTTTATGGAGATCGGGGCTAACTATGGCTACACCTTC.

The V call is TRBV12-5, the J call TRBJ2-7, with D maybe TRBD2 (5 bases). This CDR3 has 13 residues. Germline V lookup: CDR1 LGHNT, CDR2 FRNRAP. V lost 3 bases to trimming and J lost 3 bases, with 9 bases between them. The CDR3 reads CASGFGENYEQYF. The CDR3 region has the DNA TGTGCTAGTGGTTTCGGGGAGAACTACGAGCAGTACTTC.

This rearrangement joins TRBV9 to TRBJ2-2; D unclear. This CDR3 is 13 amino acids long. Germline V lookup: CDR1 SGDLS, CDR2 YYNGEE. Trimming left V 0 bases short and J 7 bases short, with 7 bases between. The CDR3 is CASSVATSGELFF. CDR3 in DNA: TGTGCCAGCAGCGTAGCTACGAGCGGGGAGCTGTTTTTT.

The V and J genes are TRBV7-9 and TRBJ2-1; maybe TRBD2 (6 bases). The length of the CDR3 is 16 residues. V shed 3 bases and J shed 0 bases, with 12 bases lying between them. Germline loops: CDR1 SEHNR, CDR2 FQNEAQ (reference sequence). As DNA, the CDR3 is TGTGCCAGCAGCTTGACGGACGGGAGCTCCTACAATGAGCAGTTCTTC. The encoded protein is CASSLTDGSSYNEQFF.

The chain joins TRBV6-8 to TRBJ2-7; 8 nucleotides align to TRBD1. V shed 2 bases, J shed 2 bases, and the junction held 14 bases outside the gene matches. This CDR3 is built from 18 residues. The germline CDR1 and CDR2 sequences are MNHGY and SAAAGT. The CDR3 region is CASSYTGTGVSSAYEQYF. The CDR3 DNA sequence: TGTGCCAGCAGTTACACCGGGACAGGAGTCTCCTCCGCCTACGAGCAGTACTTC.

The genes are TRBV19 and TRBJ1-6; possibly TRBD1 for D (5 bases). Trimming pared 3 bases from V and 10 bases from J, leaving 16 bases between. This CDR3 is 15 amino acids long. CDR1 and CDR2 (germline): LNHDA, SQIVND (reference sequence). DNA of the CDR3: TGTGCCAGTAGTATCCTCGGGGGGTCGGACTCACCCCTCCACTTT. This gives the protein CASSILGGSDSPLHF.

The rearrangement uses TRBV5-1 and TRBJ2-7, with D perhaps TRBD1 (6 bases). The CDR3 has 15 amino acids. Germline CDR1 reads SGHRS; CDR2 reads YFSETQ. V lost 4 bases to trimming and J lost 5 bases, with 19 bases between them. The CDR3 DNA is TGCGCCAGCAGCCACTTACAGGGAGTCGTCGACGAGCAGTACTTC. Amino acids: CASSHLQGVVDEQYF.

This clonotype was recorded a few times. J is TRBJ2-2 and V is TRBV14; 7 nucleotides match TRBD2. Germline V gene data show CDR1 as SGHDN and CDR2 as FVKESK. The CDR3 is 17 residues long. Losses at the gene ends were 2 bases for V and 0 bases for J; bases not matched to a gene: 6. The CDR3 coding sequence is TGTGCCAGCAGCCAACATAGCGGGTCCGCGAACACCGGGGAGCTGTTTTTT. It is translated as CASSQHSGSANTGELFF.

This clonotype turned up a few times. The chain recombines TRBV6-5 with TRBJ1-2; D is unresolved. Trimming removed 2 bases from V and 4 bases from J, with 8 bases in between. Germline lookup yields CDR1 MNHEY and CDR2 SVGAGI. The CDR3 spans 13 residues. The CDR3 reads CASSYERAYGYTF. In DNA form, the CDR3 reads TGTGCCAGCAGTTACGAACGGGCCTATGGCTACACCTTC.

This clonotype was counted ten times or more. The chain uses TRBV7-6 and TRBJ2-1; 8 bases fit TRBD2. V gave up 2 bases and J gave up 8 bases; unmatched junction bases: 5. Germline V gene sequence: CDR1 SGHVS, CDR2 FNYEAQ. The CDR3 is 14 residues long. In nucleotides, the CDR3 is TGTGCCAGCAGCTTAACTAGCGGCGCCTATGAGCAGTTCTTC. Amino acid sequence: CASSLTSGAYEQFF.

The chain links TRBV12-3 or TRBV12-4 to TRBJ1-6; 10 nucleotides match TRBD1. This CDR3 comprises 17 residues. V was pared by 3 bases and J by 7 bases, with 9 bases of the junction left unmatched. Written as DNA, the CDR3 is TGTGCCAGCAGTTTCCGACAGGGGGCGACTGGAAATTCACCCCTCCACTTT. As protein: CASSFRQGATGNSPLHF.

V gene TRBV4-1 combines with J gene TRBJ2-1, with 7 bases lining up with TRBD1. This CDR3 comprises 18 residues. The germline V gene encodes CDR1 MGHRA and CDR2 YSYEKL. V gave up 0 bases and J gave up 4 bases; unmatched junction bases: 12. The CDR3 here is CASSQELTLGQKYNEQFF. The CDR3 coding sequence is TGCGCCAGCAGCCAAGAACTCACCTTGGGACAGAAATACAATGAGCAGTTCTTC.

V usage is TRBV14 and J usage is TRBJ1-1, with D unresolved. V gave up 0 bases and J gave up 2 bases, with 10 bases separating them. The CDR3 is 15 amino acids. Per germline, CDR1 SGHDN and CDR2 FVKESK. CDR3 DNA: TGTGCCAGCAGCCAAGATCGCTACAGAAACACTGAAGCTTTCTTT. Translation: CASSQDRYRNTEAFF.

J is TRBJ1-5 and V is TRBV12-3 or TRBV12-4; D not certain. Trimming removed 5 bases from V and 11 bases from J, with 19 bases in between. This CDR3 region has 14 residues. This CDR3 is CASSPVKGMRSQHF. The CDR3 DNA sequence: TGTGCCAGCAGTCCAGTCAAGGGCATGCGGTCCCAGCATTTT.

Remarks on this clonotype: A much larger clone differs from this one at a single base, so this may be a read error. The CDR3, as DNA: TGTGCCAACAGCTTATATGGGGCTCAGCCCCAGCATTTT. This translates into CANSLYGAQPQHF. V gene TRBV7-8 combines with J gene TRBJ1-5; tentative D call: TRBD1 (5 bases). Germline CDR1 is SGHVS and CDR2 is FQNEAQ. The CDR3 has 13 residues.

This chain connects TRBV6-9 to TRBJ1-3; D is possibly TRBD1 (5 bases). Trimming cost V 7 bases and J 7 bases, with 20 bases left between them. Per germline, CDR1 MNHGY and CDR2 SVAAGI. The CDR3 is 15 amino acids. The CDR3 sequence is CASIPNLGDWNTIYF. DNA of the CDR3: TGTGCCAGCATCCCCAATCTAGGGGATTGGAACACCATATATTTT.

The gene calls are TRBV6-1 and TRBJ2-4, with 8 bases matching TRBD2. V gave up 6 bases and J gave up 3 bases; unmatched junction bases: 16. The CDR3 has 18 amino acids. CDR1 is MNHNS and CDR2 is SASEGT in the germline V gene. CDR3 DNA sequence: TGTGCCAGCAGCCCCGTCCCGGGGGGGCTTGTTGACAAAAACATTCAGTACTTC. It translates to CASSPVPGGLVDKNIQYF.

The chain couples TRBV12-3 or TRBV12-4 to TRBJ2-7, with 12 nucleotides matching TRBD1. V gave up 3 bases and J gave up 5 bases; unmatched junction bases: 2. There are 14 residues in the CDR3. The CDR3 spells CASSFGTGGDEQYV. CDR3 nucleotide sequence: TGTGCCAGCAGTTTTGGGACAGGGGGCGACGAGCAGTACGTC.